Presented here are 5 T cell receptor beta chains from one specimen sequenced in a study of OX40 agonist ivuxolimab in advanced cancers. The data were produced by immunoSEQ multiplex PCR, yet TCRdb's version contains in-frame clones alone and is incomplete. The table has tens of thousands of clones, roughly nine tenths seen once; the top ten hold 0.94%. Specimen: CD4+ or CD8+ T cells sorted from blood, collected in a trial of the OX40 agonist ivuxolimab. These receptors were obtained from an adult with an advanced solid tumor such as melanoma, head and neck, liver or kidney cancer.

The chain carries TRBV5-5 and TRBJ2-5; the D gene is possibly TRBD1 (6 bases). The CDR3 is 14 amino acids. CDR1 is SGHKS, CDR2 YYEKEE, per germline (reference sequence). Trimming took 4 bases from V and 0 from J, leaving 10 bases between them. The CDR3 DNA reads as TGTGCCAGCAGCCTCCGGACAGACCAAGAGACCCAGTACTTC. The encoded protein is CASSLRTDQETQYF.

V and J are TRBV4-1 and TRBJ2-7; D is ambiguous. Trimming removed 1 base at V and 5 bases at J, with 18 bases between. Germline assignment: CDR1 MGHRA and CDR2 YSYEKL. This CDR3 contains 16 residues. The CDR3 bases are TGCGCCAGCAGCCAAGGGCGAGGACCCCTCCCCCACGAGCAGTACTTC. Its translation is CASSQGRGPLPHEQYF.

This chain connects TRBV10-3 to TRBJ2-7; D tentatively reads TRBD1 or TRBD2 (5 bases each). Per germline, CDR1 ENHRY and CDR2 SYGVKD. This CDR3 contains 16 residues. V was pared by 6 bases and J by 1 base, with 19 bases between. CDR3 nucleotide sequence: TGTGCCATCAGCCCGGGGACGGGAAAGCGATCCTACGAGCAGTACTTC. Translating gives CAISPGTGKRSYEQYF.

This rearrangement joins TRBV29-1 to TRBJ1-2, with 7 bases fitting TRBD1. The germline gives CDR1 SQVTM, CDR2 ANQGSEA. The V gene end was trimmed by 4 bases and the J gene end by 12 bases; junction bases not matched to a gene: 8. This CDR3 region has 11 residues. The CDR3 reads CSVVKGANNTF. DNA for the CDR3: TGCAGCGTTGTGAAGGGGGCAAACAACACCTTC.

J is TRBJ2-7 and V is TRBV10-3; 7 bases match TRBD1. The CDR3 sequence is 14 residues long. J gave up 0 bases and V 7 bases, and 6 bases lay outside the gene matches. From germline, CDR1 is ENHRY and CDR2 SYGVKD. CDR3 bases: TGTGCCATCAACCCCGGGACAGACTCCTACGAGCAGTACTTC. This encodes CAINPGTDSYEQYF.